A selection of T cell receptor beta chains follows, all from one sample in a study of blood T cells in healthy people across ages. One entry per CDR3 protein results from TCRdb running MiXCR on the 5' RACE reads. Counted here are more than 500,000 distinct CDR3 sequences, 27% occurring once; the ten biggest clones make up approximately 18%. The specimen sequenced was blood. These receptors originate from a woman between 70 and 85 years old in good health. The CDR3 runs from the conserved cysteine through the conserved F or W. D genes are given only for firm matches. For some rows the clone size is stated as once, few or many, or as a class when expanded; others skip it.

>TRBV7-2|-|-|TRBJ1-2
TGTGCCAGCAGTCAAGACAATAACTATGGCTACACCTTC
CASSQDNNYGYTF
>TRBV7-9|-|-|TRBJ2-4
TGTGCCAGCAGCTCCCTAGGCTCCTACCCTTTCCAAAACATTCAGTACTTC
CASSSLGSYPFQNIQYF
>TRBV5-1|-|-|TRBJ1-4
TGCGCCAGCACCATACAGCCTCCTTCCTCTAATGAAAAACTGTTTTTT
CASTIQPPSSNEKLFF
>TRBV20-1|few|-|TRBJ2-5
TGCAGTGCTAGGTGGATGGACCAAGAGACCCAGTACTTC
CSARWMDQETQYF
>TRBV5-1|few|-|TRBJ2-3
TGCGCCAGCAGCCGTATTGCAGATACGCAGTATTTT
CASSRIADTQYF
>TRBV4-2|few|-|TRBJ1-2
TGTGCCAGCAGCCAACCCGCGCCCTATGGCTACACCTTC
CASSQPAPYGYTF
>TRBV6-2/TRBV6-3|-|-|TRBJ1-4
TGTGCCGCGGAGGGGGACACGAGCGAAAAACTGTTTTTT
CAAEGDTSEKLFF
>TRBV12-5|-|-|TRBJ2-3
TGTGCTAGTGGCCCCTCCAGGGGAAGGGCAGATGCGCAGTATTTT
CASGPSRGRADAQYF
>TRBV4-2|-|-|TRBJ1-4
TGTGCCAGCAGCCAAGAGGGGGGAACAAAACTGTTTTTT
CASSQEGGTKLFF
>TRBV7-9|once|TRBD1|TRBJ2-2
TGTGCCAGCAGCACCACAGGGGGAGGCACCGGGGAGCTGTTTTTT
CASSTTGGGTGELFF
>TRBV7-9|-|-|TRBJ1-1
TGTGCCAGCAGCTTAGAAGGAATTAACACTGAAGCTTTCTTT
CASSLEGINTEAFF
>TRBV20-1|-|-|TRBJ1-2
TGCAGTGCCACTTTGGATAACTATGGCTACGCCTTC
CSATLDNYGYAF
>TRBV3-1|-|-|TRBJ1-1
TGTGCCAGCAGCCAAGCTAGTTCCAGGGCTTTCTTT
CASSQASSRAFF
>TRBV12-3/TRBV12-4|-|-|TRBJ2-7
TGTGCCAGCAGCTGGACAGAATACGAGCAGTACTTC
CASSWTEYEQYF
>TRBV12-3/TRBV12-4|-|-|TRBJ2-3
TGTGCCAGCAGTACTGCAAGGAAGCAGTATTTT
CASSTARKQYF
>TRBV9|-|TRBD2|TRBJ2-5
TGTGCCAGCAGCGTAGCCGCTAGCGGGGGGACCATCGCAGAGACCCAGTACTTC
CASSVAASGGTIAETQYF
>TRBV7-2|few|-|TRBJ2-7
TGTGCCAGCAGCTTATATCAGGGTTCGTACGAGCAGTACTTC
CASSLYQGSYEQYF
>TRBV20-1|few|TRBD2|TRBJ2-5
TGCAGTGCCCCAGGGACTAGCCAAGAGACCCAGTACTTC
CSAPGTSQETQYF
>TRBV3-1|few|TRBD1|TRBJ2-1
TGTGCCAGCAGCCACCCCATTGCAGGGGGCAATGAGCAGTTCTTC
CASSHPIAGGNEQFF
>TRBV6-1|-|-|TRBJ2-6
TGTGCCAGCACAGGGAATGGGGCCAACGTCCTGACTTTC
CASTGNGANVLTF
>TRBV6-5|-|-|TRBJ2-7
TGTGCCAGCAGTTTCTCTACAGGGAAGTCCGTCTACGAGCAGTACTTC
CASSFSTGKSVYEQYF
>TRBV5-1|few|TRBD1|TRBJ2-1
TGCGCCAGCAGCTTACACAGGGGGGACAATGAGCAGTTCTTC
CASSLHRGDNEQFF
>TRBV6-2/TRBV6-3|-|-|TRBJ1-2
TGTGCCAGCAAACTCACTGGGCCAGGAGGTGGAAATGGCTACACCTTC
CASKLTGPGGGNGYTF
>TRBV2|few|TRBD1|TRBJ2-7
TGTGCCAGTAACACGGGACAGGGGGCCAGCGACTTC
CASNTGQGASDF
>TRBV7-3|-|TRBD2|TRBJ2-3
TGTGCCAGCAGCCCGACACTAGCGGAGAGCACAGATATGCAGTACTTT
CASSPTLAESTDMQYF
>TRBV5-1|few|-|TRBJ2-6
TGCGCCAGCGAGGAGGGGGCTGGGGCCAACGTCCTGACTTTC
CASEEGAGANVLTF
>TRBV7-6|few|TRBD2|TRBJ2-5
TGTGCCGGCAGCTTAGCAGGCGGGGGGGACCAAGAGACCCAGTACTTC
CAGSLAGGGDQETQYF
>TRBV20-1|many|-|TRBJ2-3
TGCAGTGCATCTAGAGATACGCAGTATTTT
CSASRDTQYF
>TRBV29-1|-|-|TRBJ1-1
TGCAGCGTTCAAACAGGGAATGAAGCTTTCTTT
CSVQTGNEAFF
>TRBV12-3/TRBV12-4|-|-|TRBJ1-5
TGTGCCAGCACCTTCAGGAGGGGGGCACGTCAGCCCCAGCATTTT
CASTFRRGARQPQHF
>TRBV30|few|-|TRBJ2-5
TGTGCCTGGGGCCGAATTCAAGAGACCCAGTACTTC
CAWGRIQETQYF
>TRBV4-3|-|-|TRBJ1-1
TGCGCCAGCAGCCGAGAGTCGAACACTGAAGCTTTCTTT
CASSRESNTEAFF
>TRBV3-1|-|-|TRBJ1-4
TGTGCCAGCAGCCAAGATATAGACAGAACTACCGAAAAACTGCCTTTT
CASSQDIDRTTEKLPF
>TRBV18|-|TRBD1|TRBJ1-1
TGTGCCAGCTCACCGAACAGGGGGGTCACTGAAGCTTTCTTT
CASSPNRGVTEAFF
>TRBV20-1|many|-|TRBJ2-1
TGCAGTGCTAGCCCCCAGGAATTCTACAATGAGCAGTTCTTC
CSASPQEFYNEQFF
>TRBV3-1|-|-|TRBJ1-1
TGTGCCAGCAGCAGATGGGACTCGGGCACTGAAGCTTTCTTT
CASSRWDSGTEAFF
>TRBV9|once|-|TRBJ2-6
TGTGCCAGCAGCGTAGGGTCGCCAGGGCTGGCTGGGGCCAACGTCCTGACTTTC
CASSVGSPGLAGANVLTF
>TRBV7-9|-|-|TRBJ2-3
TGTGCCAGCAGCTCGGGACTTCGAGCCAGAATAGTCACAGATACGCAGTATTTT
CASSSGLRARIVTDTQYF
>TRBV7-2|-|TRBD1|TRBJ1-3
TGTGCCAGCAGCCGACAGGGGCTATCTGGAAACACCATATATTTT
CASSRQGLSGNTIYF
>TRBV12-3/TRBV12-4|-|-|TRBJ2-5
TGTGCCAGCAGTTTAGCGGGGGTGGGGCAAGGGACCCAGTACTTC
CASSLAGVGQGTQYF